This T cell receptor (beta chain) is from a study of cytomegalovirus exposure and HLA in healthy donors. The study's findings and limits: After further analysis at a later stage, 16,951 TCR beta sequences were associated with HLA alleles at 0.05 false discovery rate. For cytomegalovirus status, the classifier reportedly gave diagnoses with high specificity and sensitivity. Prediction of most subjects' HLA-A and HLA-B alleles by TCR beta sequences was reportedly accurate.

Amplification used 60 Vbeta primers and 13 Jbeta primers. Only in-frame clones appear in the TCRdb table, and some are missing; sequencing was by immunoSEQ multiplex PCR. The profile covers 110,000 or so clones, with over 70% appearing a single time and 11% taken by the ten largest. This CDR3 is built from 16 residues. The V gene's germline CDR1 is SEHNR and CDR2 FQNEAQ (reference sequence). Germline trimming cut 3 bases from V and 4 bases from J; bases unmatched to any gene: 8. As regards this clone: Its antigen remains unknown.

The sequenced material came from PBMCs. The rearrangement links TRBV7-9 to TRBJ1-3, with 8 bases aligning to TRBD1. The receptor comes from a woman aged 50 to 60 in good health and CMV-seropositive. CDR3 residues: CASSFSGRGPGNTIYF. The CDR3 DNA reads as TGTGCCAGCAGCTTTTCCGGCAGGGGGCCCGGAAACACCATATATTTT.